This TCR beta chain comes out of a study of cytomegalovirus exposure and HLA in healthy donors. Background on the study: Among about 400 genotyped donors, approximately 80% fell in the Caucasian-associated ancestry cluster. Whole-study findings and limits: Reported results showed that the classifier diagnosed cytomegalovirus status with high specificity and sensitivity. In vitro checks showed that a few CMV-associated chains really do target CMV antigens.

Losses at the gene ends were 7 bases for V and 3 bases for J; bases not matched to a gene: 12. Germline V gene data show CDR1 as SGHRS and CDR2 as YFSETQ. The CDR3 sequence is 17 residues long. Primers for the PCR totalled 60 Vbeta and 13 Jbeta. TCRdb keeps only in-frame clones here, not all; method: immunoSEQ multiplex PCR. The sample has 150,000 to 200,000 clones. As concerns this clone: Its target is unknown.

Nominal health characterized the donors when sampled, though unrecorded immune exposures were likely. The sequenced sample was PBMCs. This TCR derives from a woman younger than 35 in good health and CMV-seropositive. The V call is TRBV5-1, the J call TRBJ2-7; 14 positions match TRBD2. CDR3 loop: CASSLGTSGSLGYEQYF. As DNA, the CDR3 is TGCGCCAGCTCCCTCGGGACTAGCGGGAGTCTGGGCTACGAGCAGTACTTC.